These 10 T cell receptor beta chains share one sample of origin, sequenced in a study of blood T cell repertoires in COVID-19. Some clones are missing from TCRdb's copy, which holds only in-frame ones; the method was immunoSEQ multiplex PCR. The table lists about 270,000 clones, approximately 86% of them singletons. The sequenced sample consisted of PBMCs or T cells enriched from blood (not recorded which). The source is a young woman who had recovered from COVID-19.

This clone was detected once. The chain uses TRBV4-1 and TRBJ2-1; a weak D match, TRBD2 (6 bases). This CDR3 has 17 residues. Per the germline V gene, CDR1 is MGHRA and CDR2 is YSYEKL. The ends were cut back, 1 base at V and 4 bases at J, with 17 bases in the middle. In nucleotides, the CDR3 is TGCGCCAGCAGCCAAGTGATAGCGAGCGGGTATTACAATGAGCAGTTCTTC. It encodes CASSQVIASGYYNEQFF.

This sequence joins TRBV29-1 and TRBJ2-1; 12 bases are shared with TRBD2. This CDR3 has 18 amino acids. Germline-derived CDR1 and CDR2 are SQVTM and ANQGSEA. V gave up 1 base and J gave up 0 bases; unmatched junction bases: 7. The CDR3 coding sequence is TGCAGCGTTGAAGGACTAGCGGGAGATGAGTTCTCCTACAATGAGCAGTTCTTC. Protein: CSVEGLAGDEFSYNEQFF.

V and J are TRBV12-3 or TRBV12-4 and TRBJ1-2; D is undetermined. The CDR3 length is 13 residues. V lost 10 bases to trimming and J lost 8 bases, with 20 bases between them. The CDR3 spells CATEGGLFAGYTF. As DNA, the CDR3 is TGTGCCACCGAGGGTGGGTTGTTTGCGGGCTACACCTTC.

Written as DNA, the CDR3 is TGTGCCAGCAGCCCCAACCTCTTAGGACAGGATGAAAAACTGTTTTTT. Translation: CASSPNLLGQDEKLFF. The chain recombines TRBV7-2 with TRBJ1-4, with TRBD1 matching 7 bases. V was pared by 5 bases and J by 6 bases, with 12 bases of the junction left unmatched. This CDR3 is 16 amino acids long. The V gene's germline CDR1 is SGHTA and CDR2 FQGNSA. The full variable domain, in which reference TRBV7-2 and TRBJ1-4 provide the parts outside the CDR3, is GAGVSQSPSNKVTEKGKDVELRCDPISGHTALYWYRQSLGQGLEFLIYFQGNSAPDKSGLPSDRFSAERTGGSVSTLTIQRTQQEDSAVYLCASSPNLLGQDEKLFFGSGTQLSVL.

The rearrangement joins TRBV7-8 to TRBJ2-4; TRBD2 agrees at 7 bases. Germline V gene sequence: CDR1 SGHVS, CDR2 FQNEAQ. This CDR3 is built from 17 residues. With 3 bases clipped from V and 5 bases from J, the junction kept 13 bases outside the gene matches. CDR3 loop: CASSFSGGAGIQNIQYF. For the CDR3, the DNA is TGTGCCAGCAGCTTCTCCGGGGGAGCGGGGATTCAAAACATTCAGTACTTC.

The J gene is TRBJ1-2, the V gene TRBV28; a possible D gene is TRBD1 (5 bases). Germline assignment: CDR1 MDHEN and CDR2 SYDVKM. There are 14 residues in the CDR3. V lost 5 bases and J lost 2, with 12 bases in between. CDR3 in amino acids: CASSPLGGNYGYTF. The CDR3, as DNA: TGTGCCAGCAGTCCCCTGGGGGGAAACTATGGCTACACCTTC.

This rearrangement joins TRBV3-1 (or the pseudogene TRBV3-2) to TRBJ2-7, with D tentatively TRBD1 (6 bases). This CDR3 contains 17 residues. V was clipped by 6 bases and J by 3 bases, with 24 bases between them. CDR1 and CDR2 from the germline V gene are LGHDT and YNNKEL (reference sequence). The CDR3 coding sequence is TGTGCCAGCAGTCATTTAACAGGGTTTAGGAATGACTACGAGCAGTACTTC. This gives the protein CASSHLTGFRNDYEQYF.

V is TRBV2 and J is TRBJ2-2; D may be TRBD2 (5 bases). CDR1 and CDR2 from the germline V gene are SNHLY and FYNNEI. There are 14 residues in the CDR3. V dropped 3 bases and J dropped 1 base, with 6 bases sitting between them. The CDR3 nucleotides read TGTGCCAGCAGTGATGCGGGGAACACCGGGGAGCTGTTTTTT. Translated, it gives CASSDAGNTGELFF.

On this clone: Other DNA sequences in the sample encode the same CDR3. CDR3 nucleotide sequence: TGCGCCAGCAGCTTGGAGACAGGGAACTATGGCTACACCTTC. It specifies CASSLETGNYGYTF. The chain employs TRBV5-1 and TRBJ1-2; 7 bases are a match to TRBD1. Per the germline V gene, CDR1 is SGHRS and CDR2 is YFSETQ. CDR3 size: 14 residues. With V trimmed by 0 bases and J by 2 bases, 1 base remained unmatched.

This chain links TRBV30 with TRBJ1-2; TRBD1 might be the D (5 bases). The CDR3 runs to 14 residues. Trimming cost V 5 bases and J 4 bases, with 17 bases left between them. The germline gives CDR1 GTSNPN, CDR2 SVGIG (reference sequence). The CDR3 nucleotides are TGTGCCTGGCGTGCCAGGGTAAGGGGCTATGGCTACACCTTC. Translating gives CAWRARVRGYGYTF.